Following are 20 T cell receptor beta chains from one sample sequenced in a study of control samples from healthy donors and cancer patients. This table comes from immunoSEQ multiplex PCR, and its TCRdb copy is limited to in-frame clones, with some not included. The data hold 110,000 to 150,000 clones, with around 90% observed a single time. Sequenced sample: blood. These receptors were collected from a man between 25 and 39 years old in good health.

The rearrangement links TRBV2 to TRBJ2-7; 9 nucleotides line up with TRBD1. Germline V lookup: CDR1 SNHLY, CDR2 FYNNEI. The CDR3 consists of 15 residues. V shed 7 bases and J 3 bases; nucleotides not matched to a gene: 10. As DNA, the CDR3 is TGTGCCAGCATGGTGGGACAGGGAGGAAACTACGAGCAGTACTTC. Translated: CASMVGQGGNYEQYF.

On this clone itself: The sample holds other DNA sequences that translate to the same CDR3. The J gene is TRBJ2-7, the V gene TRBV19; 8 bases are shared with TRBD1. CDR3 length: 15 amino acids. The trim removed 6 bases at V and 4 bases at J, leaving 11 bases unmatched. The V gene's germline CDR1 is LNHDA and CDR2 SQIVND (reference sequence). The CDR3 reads CASSPDRGRIYEQYF. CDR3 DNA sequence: TGTGCCAGTAGCCCCGACAGGGGTCGAATTTACGAGCAGTACTTC.

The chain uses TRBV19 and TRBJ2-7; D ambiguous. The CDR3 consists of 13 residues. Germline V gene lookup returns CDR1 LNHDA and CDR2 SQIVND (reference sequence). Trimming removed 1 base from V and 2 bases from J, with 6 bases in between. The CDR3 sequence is CASSIAVTYEQYF. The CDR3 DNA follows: TGTGCCAGTAGTATAGCGGTAACCTACGAGCAGTACTTC.

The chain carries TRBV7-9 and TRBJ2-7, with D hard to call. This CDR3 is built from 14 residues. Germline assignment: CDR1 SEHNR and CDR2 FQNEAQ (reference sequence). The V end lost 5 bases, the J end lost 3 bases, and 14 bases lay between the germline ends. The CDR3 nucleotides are TGTGCCAGCAGCCCCCCGACTGGCCGCTACGAGCAGTACTTC. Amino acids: CASSPPTGRYEQYF.

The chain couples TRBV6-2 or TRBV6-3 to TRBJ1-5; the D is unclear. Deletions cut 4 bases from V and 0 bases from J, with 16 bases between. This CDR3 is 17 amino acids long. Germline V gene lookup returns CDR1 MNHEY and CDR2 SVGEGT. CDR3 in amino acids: CASSLLSVINSNQPQHF. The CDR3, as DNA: TGTGCCAGCAGTTTGCTCTCTGTGATTAATAGCAATCAGCCCCAGCATTTT.

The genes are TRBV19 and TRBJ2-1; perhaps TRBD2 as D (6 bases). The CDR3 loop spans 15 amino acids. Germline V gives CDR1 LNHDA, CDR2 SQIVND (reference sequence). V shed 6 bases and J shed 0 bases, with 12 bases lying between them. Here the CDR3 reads CASSQLGGSYNEQFF. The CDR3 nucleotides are TGTGCCAGTAGCCAGTTGGGGGGCTCCTACAATGAGCAGTTCTTC.

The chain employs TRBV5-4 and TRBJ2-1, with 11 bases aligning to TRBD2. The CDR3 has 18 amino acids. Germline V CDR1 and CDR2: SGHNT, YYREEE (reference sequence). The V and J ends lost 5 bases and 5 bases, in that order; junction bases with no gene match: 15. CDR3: CASSFEIRLAGNNNEQFF. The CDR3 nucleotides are TGTGCCAGCAGTTTCGAGATCAGACTAGCGGGGAATAACAATGAGCAGTTCTTC.

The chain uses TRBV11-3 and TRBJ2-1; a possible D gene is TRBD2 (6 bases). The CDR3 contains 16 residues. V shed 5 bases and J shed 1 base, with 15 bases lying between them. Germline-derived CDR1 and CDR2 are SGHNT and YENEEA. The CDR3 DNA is TGTGCCAGCAGCGCTCAGTCCCGGGAGTCCTACAATGAGCAGTTCTTC. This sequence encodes CASSAQSRESYNEQFF.

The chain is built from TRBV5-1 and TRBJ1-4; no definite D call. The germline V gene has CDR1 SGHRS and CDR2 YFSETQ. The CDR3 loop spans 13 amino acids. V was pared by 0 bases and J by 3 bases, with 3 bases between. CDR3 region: CASSLGPNEKLFF. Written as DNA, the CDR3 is TGCGCCAGCAGCTTGGGGCCTAATGAAAAACTGTTTTTT.

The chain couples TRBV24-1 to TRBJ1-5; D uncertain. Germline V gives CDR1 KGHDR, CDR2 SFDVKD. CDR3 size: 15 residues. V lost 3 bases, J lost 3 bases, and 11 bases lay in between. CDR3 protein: CATSDTRDYNQPQHF. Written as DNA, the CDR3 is TGTGCCACCAGTGATACTCGGGATTACAATCAGCCCCAGCATTTT.

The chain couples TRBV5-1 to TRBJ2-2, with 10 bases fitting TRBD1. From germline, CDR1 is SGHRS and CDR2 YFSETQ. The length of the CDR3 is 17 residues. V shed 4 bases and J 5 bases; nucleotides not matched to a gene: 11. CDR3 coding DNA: TGCGCCAGCAGCACGAGCCCCGTGGACAGGGGGACCGGGGAGCTGTTTTTT. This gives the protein CASSTSPVDRGTGELFF.

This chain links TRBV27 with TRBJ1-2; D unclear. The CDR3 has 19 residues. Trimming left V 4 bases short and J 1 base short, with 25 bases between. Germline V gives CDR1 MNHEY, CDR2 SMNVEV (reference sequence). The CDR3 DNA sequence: TGTGCCAGCAGTTCCCCCTTCAGACCGAACAGAGTTCTTAACTATGGCTACACCTTC. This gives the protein CASSSPFRPNRVLNYGYTF.

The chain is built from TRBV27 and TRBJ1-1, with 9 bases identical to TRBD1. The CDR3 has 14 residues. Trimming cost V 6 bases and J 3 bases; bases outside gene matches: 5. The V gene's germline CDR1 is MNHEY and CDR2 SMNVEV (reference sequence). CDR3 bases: TGTGCCAGCAGCGATGACAGGGGGGACACTGAAGCTTTCTTT. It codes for CASSDDRGDTEAFF.

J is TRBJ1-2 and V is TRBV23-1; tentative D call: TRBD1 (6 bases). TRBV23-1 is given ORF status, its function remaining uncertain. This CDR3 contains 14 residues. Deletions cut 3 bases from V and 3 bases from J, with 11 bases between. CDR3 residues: CASSHPRGDYGYTF. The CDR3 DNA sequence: TGCGCCAGCAGTCACCCGAGGGGGGACTATGGCTACACCTTC.

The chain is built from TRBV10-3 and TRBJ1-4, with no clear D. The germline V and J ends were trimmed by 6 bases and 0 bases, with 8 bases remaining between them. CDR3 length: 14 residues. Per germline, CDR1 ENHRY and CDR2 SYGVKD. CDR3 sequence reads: CAISDTATNEKLFF. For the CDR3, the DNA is TGTGCCATCAGCGACACAGCAACTAATGAAAAACTGTTTTTT.

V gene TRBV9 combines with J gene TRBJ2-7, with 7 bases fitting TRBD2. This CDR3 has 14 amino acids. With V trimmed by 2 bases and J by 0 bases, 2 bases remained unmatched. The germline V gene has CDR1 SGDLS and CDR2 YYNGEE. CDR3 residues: CASSVASGSYEQYF. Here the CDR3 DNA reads TGTGCCAGCAGCGTGGCTAGCGGCTCCTACGAGCAGTACTTC.

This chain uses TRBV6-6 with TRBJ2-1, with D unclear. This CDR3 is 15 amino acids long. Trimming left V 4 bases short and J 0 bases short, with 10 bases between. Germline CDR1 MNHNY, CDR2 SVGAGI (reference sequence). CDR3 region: CASSFVASSYNEQFF. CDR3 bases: TGTGCCAGCAGTTTCGTCGCCAGCTCCTACAATGAGCAGTTCTTC.

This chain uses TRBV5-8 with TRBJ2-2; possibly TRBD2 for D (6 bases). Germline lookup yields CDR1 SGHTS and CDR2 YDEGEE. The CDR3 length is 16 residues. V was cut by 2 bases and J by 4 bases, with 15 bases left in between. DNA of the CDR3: TGTGCCAGCAGCTTTTGGGGGACTGCCACCACCGGGGAGCTGTTTTTT. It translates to CASSFWGTATTGELFF. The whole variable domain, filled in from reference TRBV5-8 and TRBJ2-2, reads EAGVTQSPTHLIKTRGQQATLRCSPISGHTSVYWYQQALGLGLQFLLWYDEGEERNRGNFPPRFSGRQFPNYSSELNVNALELEDSALYLCASSFWGTATTGELFFGEGSRLTVL.

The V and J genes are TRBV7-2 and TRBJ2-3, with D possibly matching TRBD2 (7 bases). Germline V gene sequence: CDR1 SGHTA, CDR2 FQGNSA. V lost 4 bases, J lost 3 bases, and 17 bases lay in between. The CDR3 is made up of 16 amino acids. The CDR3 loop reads CASSSRGGRRTDTQYF. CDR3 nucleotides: TGTGCCAGCAGCTCGAGGGGGGGAAGAAGGACAGATACGCAGTATTTT.

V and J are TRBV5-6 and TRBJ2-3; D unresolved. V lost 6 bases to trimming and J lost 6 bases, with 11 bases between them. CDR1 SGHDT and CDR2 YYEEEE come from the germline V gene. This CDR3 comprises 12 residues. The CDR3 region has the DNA TGTGCCAGCACCCTTGGCAGGGATACGCAGTATTTT. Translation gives CASTLGRDTQYF.